The 8 T cell receptor beta chains reported below all come from one sample, sequenced in a study of blood T cell repertoires in COVID-19. The table came from immunoSEQ multiplex PCR; TCRdb's copy has only in-frame clones and leaves some out. The profile shows under 250,000 clones, around 88% of them singletons. Sequenced sample: peripheral blood. Receptor source: an elderly man with acute or convalescent COVID-19.

V and J are TRBV18 and TRBJ1-2, with 9 bases lining up with TRBD1. The CDR3 contains 12 residues. The trim removed 3 bases at V and 13 bases at J, leaving 6 bases unmatched. Germline CDR1 reads KGHSH; CDR2 reads LQKENI. The CDR3 DNA follows: TGTGCCAGCTCACCCGGGACAGGGTCGGTCACCTTC. Amino acids: CASSPGTGSVTF.

The V call is TRBV28, the J call TRBJ2-1; 14 nucleotides match TRBD2. The CDR3 has 20 residues. The junction had 12 bases not matched to a gene; V was cut back by 5 bases and J by 0 bases. Germline assignment: CDR1 MDHEN and CDR2 SYDVKM. The CDR3 loop is CASSTSGTSGRGISYNEQFF. CDR3 in DNA: TGTGCCAGCAGTACCTCCGGGACTAGCGGGAGAGGGATCTCCTACAATGAGCAGTTCTTC.

Only one count was recorded for this clone. The chain employs TRBV5-1 and TRBJ2-7, with 8 bases lining up with TRBD2. This CDR3 contains 15 residues. In germline, CDR1 is SGHRS, CDR2 YFSETQ. V lost 4 bases to trimming and J lost 0 bases; unmatched junction nucleotides: 6. The CDR3 DNA sequence: TGCGCCAGCAGCCGGCGGGCGGGGGGCTCCTACGAGCAGTACTTC. Its protein is CASSRRAGGSYEQYF.

The V gene is TRBV19, the J gene TRBJ2-2; tentative D call: TRBD2 (6 bases). Trimming stripped 0 bases from V and 13 bases from J, with 12 bases between. This CDR3 contains 13 residues. CDR1 LNHDA and CDR2 SQIVND come from the germline V gene (reference sequence). This CDR3 reads CASSIDWAGWLFF. In DNA, the CDR3 is TGTGCCAGTAGTATAGATTGGGCGGGGTGGCTGTTTTTT.

The gene calls are TRBV10-3 and TRBJ2-3; D is possibly TRBD1 (5 bases). Germline V gives CDR1 ENHRY, CDR2 SYGVKD. V lost 8 bases and J 2 bases, leaving 11 bases between the germline ends. The CDR3 consists of 13 residues. CDR3 in amino acids: CAIGRGNTDTQYF. The CDR3, as DNA: TGTGCCATCGGTAGGGGAAACACAGATACGCAGTATTTT.

The chain is built from TRBV2 and TRBJ1-1; D not resolved. There are 12 residues in the CDR3. CDR1 SNHLY and CDR2 FYNNEI come from the germline V gene. Trimming cost V 7 bases and J 4 bases, with 10 bases left between them. The CDR3 sequence is CASTESTTEAFF. The DNA for the CDR3 is TGTGCCAGCACCGAGAGTACCACTGAAGCTTTCTTT.

The V gene is TRBV6-5, the J gene TRBJ2-5; a possible D gene is TRBD1 (6 bases). This CDR3 contains 14 residues. Per germline, CDR1 MNHEY and CDR2 SVGAGI. V lost 2 bases, J lost 4 bases, and 11 bases lay in between. For the CDR3, the DNA is TGTGCCAGCAGTTACATAAGAGGGGGAGAGACCCAGTACTTC. It is translated as CASSYIRGGETQYF.

This sequence joins TRBV29-1 and TRBJ1-4; D not certain. Trimming left V 6 bases short and J 3 bases short, with 8 bases between. The CDR3 runs to 12 residues. Germline V gene lookup returns CDR1 SQVTM and CDR2 ANQGSEA. DNA for the CDR3: TGCAGCGTCTCCGTCGCTAATGAAAAACTGTTTTTT. Its protein product is CSVSVANEKLFF.